This TCR beta chain was recovered during a study of vaccination effects on CD4 cells after COVID-19 (dated by TCRdb to between 2022 and 2023). Some background on the complete study: In the ViraFEST assay, PBMC were stimulated with viral peptide pools, and TCR sequencing was then used to find antigen-specific CD4+ T cell clonotypes based on their expansion. Each participant got two doses of an mRNA SARS-CoV-2 vaccine, either BNT162b2 or mRNA-1273. Approximately 2 million PBMC per well were cultured in IMDM with around 5.3% human AB serum, about 9.4 IU/ml IL-2 and gentamicin, plus 10 ug/ml peptides. SARS-CoV-2 spike-specific CD4+ TCR repertoires from before and after mRNA vaccination were compared in COVID-19 convalescent patients and in infection-naive vaccine recipients. A total of 9 to 11 COVID-19 convalescent patients and several SARS-CoV-2-naive healthy vaccine recipients were included in the full study. In the study, cultures from other donors were sequenced using the Oncomine TCR Beta short-read assay on an Illumina iSeq 100.

Broad study findings and their caveats: In healthy vaccine recipients, vaccine-induced clones were almost all SARS-CoV-2 mono-reactive, with only 1 of 255 cross-reactive with common cold coronaviruses. The study was limited by a small number of convalescent patients and lacked early post-infection timepoints. Clones induced by infection and clones induced by vaccination both contracted markedly at late timepoints after vaccination, which fits with T cell responses waning over time.

After about 9 days of culture, CD4+ T cells were isolated with the EasySep CD4+ T cell isolation kit. Healthy vaccine recipients had no prior SARS-CoV-2 infection, confirmed by negative nucleocapsid antibodies before and after vaccination. On days 3 and 7, half of the culture medium was replaced with fresh IL-2-containing medium. Each peptide stimulation condition was cultured in triplicate wells unless otherwise noted. PBMC were separated from whole blood using Ficoll-Paque Plus gradient centrifugation and were then either cryopreserved at -140C or used fresh. Genomic DNA was extracted from cultured CD4+ T cells with the QIAamp micro DNA kit. Library construction relied on the immunoSEQ multiplex PCR assay. DNA from the cultured and isolated CD4+ T cells underwent TCR beta CDR3 sequencing. The authors' analysis ran thus. Non-productive TCR sequences were removed, reads were trimmed to the CDR3 region, and CDR3s of at least 7 amino acids were retained. The MANAFEST web app was used to identify antigen-specific clonotypes by comparing expansion in peptide wells with expansion in reference cultures. To count as positive, a clone had to show expansion at FDR<0.05 compared with the reference and with all other wells, an odds ratio above 5, and a frequency above 0.1% in two replicate wells. A clonotype was called cross-reactive if it was significantly expanded both in SARS-CoV-2 spike wells and in at least one common cold coronavirus spike condition. CDR3 similarity was assessed by Levenshtein distance with the stringdist R package, and unrooted trees were built with ape in R 3.6.1. In its TCRdb copy, this immuneACCESS table keeps in-frame sequences only and misses some clones. Where compared with another copy, unresolved V genes explain less than half of these, and the others have no known cause. V and J calls and clone size are copied from that table; D and trimming were computed from the DNA. A total of 35,000 to 40,000 clones appear in this sample, approximately 74% of them only once. 3% of the sample comes from the top ten.

Comment on this clone: Its antigen has not been determined. Nothing much larger sits one base from this clone, and base qualities are not available.

A distance of 21 bases separates the germline ends of V and J, which lose 5 bases and 3 bases respectively. Sequences SGHNT (CDR1) and YYREEE (CDR2) are obtained from the germline V gene (reference sequence). There are 16 amino acids in the CDR3, from cysteine to phenylalanine inclusive. The kept DNA is CDR3 alone, 48 bases in frame from the first base. This specimen was CD4+ T cells from PBMCs cultured without peptide, taken before COVID-19 vaccination. The TCR comes from a human donor who received a COVID-19 vaccine. Rearrangement joined TRBV5-4 to TRBJ2-7; the D segment might be TRBD1 or TRBD2, since each matches 6 bases. The CDR3 protein is CASSSGGGFSSYEQYF. The DNA reads as follows: TGTGCCAGCAGTTCAGGAGGGGGGTTTTCTAGCTACGAGCAGTACTTC.